The sequence of this TCR beta chain was determined in a study of blood T cell repertoires in COVID-19. On the study more broadly: Donors in the United States, Italy and Spain gave samples during acute or convalescent COVID-19.

The repertoire was sequenced with immunoSEQ multiplex PCR; TCRdb's copy has only in-frame clones and lacks some. This sample has about 160,000 clones; approximately 85% occur once, and the top ten carry about 1.2%. Germline V gene data show CDR1 as MGHRA and CDR2 as YSYEKL. V was shortened by 0 bases and J by 6 bases, with 21 bases between the two germline ends. This CDR3 comprises 18 residues. The V and J genes are TRBV4-1 and TRBJ2-1; the D gene is possibly TRBD1 (5 bases). The clonotype comes from a man aged 60 to 75 who had recovered from COVID-19. The specimen sequenced was peripheral blood. CDR3 in DNA: TGCGCCAGCAGCCAAGAGCCCCTCCAGGGTAGGATCGGCAATGAGCAGTTCTTC. Translating it yields CASSQEPLQGRIGNEQFF.